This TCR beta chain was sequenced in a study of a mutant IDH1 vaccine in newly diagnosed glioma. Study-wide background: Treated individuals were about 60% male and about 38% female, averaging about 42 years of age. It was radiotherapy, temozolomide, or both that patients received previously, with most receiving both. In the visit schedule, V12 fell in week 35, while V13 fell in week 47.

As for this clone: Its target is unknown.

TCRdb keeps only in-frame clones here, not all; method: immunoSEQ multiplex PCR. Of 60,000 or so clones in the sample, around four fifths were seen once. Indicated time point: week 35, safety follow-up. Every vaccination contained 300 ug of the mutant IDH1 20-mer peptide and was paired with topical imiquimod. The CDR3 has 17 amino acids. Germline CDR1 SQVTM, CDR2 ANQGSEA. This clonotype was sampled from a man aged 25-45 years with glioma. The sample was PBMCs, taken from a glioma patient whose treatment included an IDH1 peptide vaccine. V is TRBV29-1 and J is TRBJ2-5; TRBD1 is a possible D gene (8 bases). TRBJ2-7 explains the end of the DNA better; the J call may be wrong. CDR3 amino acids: CSPNGHRGGLRSYEQYF. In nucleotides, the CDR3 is TGCAGCCCAAACGGGCACAGGGGGGGACTTAGGTCCTACGAGCAGTACTTC.